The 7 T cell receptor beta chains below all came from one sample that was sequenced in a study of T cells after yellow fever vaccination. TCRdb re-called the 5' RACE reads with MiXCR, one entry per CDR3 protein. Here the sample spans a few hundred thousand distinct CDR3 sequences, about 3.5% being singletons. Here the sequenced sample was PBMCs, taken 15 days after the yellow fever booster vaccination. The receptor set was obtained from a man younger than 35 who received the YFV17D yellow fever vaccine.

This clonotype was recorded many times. The CDR3, as DNA: TGCAGTGCTGACCCGGGACAGGGGGCTCGAGATACGCAGTATTTT. Its protein product is CSADPGQGARDTQYF. The genes are TRBV20-1 and TRBJ2-3; 12 bases agree with TRBD1. The J segment lost 5 bases and the V segment lost 5 bases, leaving 8 bases of the junction unmatched. The V gene's germline CDR1 is DFQATT and CDR2 SNEGSKA (reference sequence). The length of the CDR3 is 15 residues.

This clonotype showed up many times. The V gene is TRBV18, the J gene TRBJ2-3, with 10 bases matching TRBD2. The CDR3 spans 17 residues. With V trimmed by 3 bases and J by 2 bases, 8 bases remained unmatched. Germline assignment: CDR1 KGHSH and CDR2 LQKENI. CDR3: CASSPTIAGGDTDTQYF. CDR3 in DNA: TGTGCCAGCTCACCCACAATAGCGGGGGGAGACACAGATACGCAGTATTTT.

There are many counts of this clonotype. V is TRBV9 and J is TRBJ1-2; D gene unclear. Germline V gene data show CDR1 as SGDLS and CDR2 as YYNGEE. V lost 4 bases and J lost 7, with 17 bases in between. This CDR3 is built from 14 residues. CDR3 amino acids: CASSPEPSTGGYTF. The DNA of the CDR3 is TGTGCCAGCAGCCCGGAGCCAAGTACGGGTGGCTACACCTTC.

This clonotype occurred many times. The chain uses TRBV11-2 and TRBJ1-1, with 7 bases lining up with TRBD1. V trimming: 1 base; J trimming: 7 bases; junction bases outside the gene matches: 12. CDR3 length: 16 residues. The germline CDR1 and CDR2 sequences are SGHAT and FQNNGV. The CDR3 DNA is TGTGCCAGCAGCTTAGGGCCCATCCACAGGGGAAATGAAGCTTTCTTT. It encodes CASSLGPIHRGNEAFF.

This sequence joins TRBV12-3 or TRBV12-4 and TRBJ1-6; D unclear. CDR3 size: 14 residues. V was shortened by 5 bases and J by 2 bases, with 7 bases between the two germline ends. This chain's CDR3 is CASSRGAYNSPLHF. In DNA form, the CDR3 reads TGTGCCAGCAGTCGTGGAGCCTATAATTCACCCCTCCACTTT.

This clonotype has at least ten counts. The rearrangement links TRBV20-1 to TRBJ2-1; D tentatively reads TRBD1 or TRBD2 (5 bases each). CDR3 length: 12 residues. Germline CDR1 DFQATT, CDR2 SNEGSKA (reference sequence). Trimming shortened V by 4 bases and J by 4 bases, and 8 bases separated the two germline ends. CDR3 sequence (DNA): TGCAGTGCTACGGGACGGTACAATGAGCAGTTCTTC. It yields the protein CSATGRYNEQFF.

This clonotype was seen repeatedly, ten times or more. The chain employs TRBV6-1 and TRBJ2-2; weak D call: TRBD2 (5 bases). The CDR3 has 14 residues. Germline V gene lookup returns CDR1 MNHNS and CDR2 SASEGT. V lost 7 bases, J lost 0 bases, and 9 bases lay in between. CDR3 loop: CASTQRPNTGELFF. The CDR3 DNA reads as TGTGCCAGCACCCAGCGGCCGAACACCGGGGAGCTGTTTTTT.